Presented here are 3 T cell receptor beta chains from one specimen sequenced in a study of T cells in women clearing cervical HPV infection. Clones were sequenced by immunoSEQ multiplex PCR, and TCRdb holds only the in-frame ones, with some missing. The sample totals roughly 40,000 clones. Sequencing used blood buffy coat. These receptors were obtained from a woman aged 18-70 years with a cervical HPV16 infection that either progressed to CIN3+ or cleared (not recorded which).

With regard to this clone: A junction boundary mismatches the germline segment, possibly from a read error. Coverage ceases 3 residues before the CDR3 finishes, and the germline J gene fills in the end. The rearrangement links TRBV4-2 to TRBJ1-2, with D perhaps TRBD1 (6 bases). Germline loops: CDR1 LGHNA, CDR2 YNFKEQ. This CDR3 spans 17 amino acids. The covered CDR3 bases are TGCGCCAGCAGCCAAGACAGGTCGGGAGGGGTAAACTATGGC. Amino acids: CASSQDRSGGVNYG. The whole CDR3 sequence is CASSQDRSGGVNYGYTF.

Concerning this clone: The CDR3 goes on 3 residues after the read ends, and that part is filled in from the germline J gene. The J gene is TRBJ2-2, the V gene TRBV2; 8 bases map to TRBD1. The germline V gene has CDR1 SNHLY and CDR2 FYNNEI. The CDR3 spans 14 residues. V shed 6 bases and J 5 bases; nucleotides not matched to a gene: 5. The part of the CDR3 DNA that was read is TGTGCCAGCAGGACAGGGGTACGAACCGGGGAG. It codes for CASRTGVRTGE. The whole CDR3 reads CASRTGVRTGELFF. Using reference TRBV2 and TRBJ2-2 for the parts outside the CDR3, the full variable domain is EPEVTQTPSHQVTQMGQEVILRCVPISNHLYFYWYRQILGQKVEFLVSFYNNEISEKSEIFDDQFSVERPDGSNFTLKIRSTKLEDSAMYFCASRTGVRTGELFFGEGSRLTVL.

Incomplete CDR3 DNA: TGTGCCAGTAGTATGAGTAGCGGGATGCCGGAGACC. Translating gives CASSMSSGMPET. The whole CDR3 sequence is CASSMSSGMPETQYF. This chain links TRBV19 with TRBJ2-5; 8 bases align to TRBD2. From the germline J gene comes the end of the CDR3, since the read stops 3 residues before it. CDR3 size: 15 residues. V shed 3 bases and J 5 bases; nucleotides not matched to a gene: 8. The germline gives CDR1 LNHDA, CDR2 SQIVND (reference sequence).